This TCR beta chain appears in the sequencing data of a study of graft-versus-host responses after intestinal transplantation. On this clone: Its antigen remains unidentified.

Method: immunoSEQ multiplex PCR; TCRdb's copy keeps in-frame clones and lacks some. The table lists about 130,000 clones, 80% to 95% of them singletons. This sequence was found in a human donor who received an intestinal transplant. Sequencing was performed on unstimulated CD4+ T cells sorted from spleen or lymph node cells, taken before intestinal transplant.

The CDR3 nucleotides are TGTGCCAGCTCACCAGACCACATGAACACTGAAGCTTTCTTT. This gives the protein CASSPDHMNTEAFF. The rearrangement joins TRBV18 to TRBJ1-1; unclear D gene. V dropped 2 bases and J dropped 0 bases, with 7 bases sitting between them. Germline assignment: CDR1 KGHSH and CDR2 LQKENI. The CDR3 extends over 14 amino acids. Using reference TRBV18 and TRBJ1-1 for the parts outside the CDR3, the full variable domain is NAGVMQNPRHLVRRRGQEARLRCSPMKGHSHVYWYRQLPEEGLKFMVYLQKENIIDESGMPKERFSAEFPKEGPSILRIQQVVRGDSAAYFCASSPDHMNTEAFFGQGTRLTVV.